Listed below are T cell receptor beta chains from one sample, sequenced in a study of blood T cells in healthy people across ages. TCRdb reprocessed the 5' RACE reads via MiXCR and lists one record per CDR3 protein. This sample yields around 990,000 distinct CDR3 sequences, of which under 30% are seen a single time; less than 0.85% belongs to the top ten. The same sample was also used in a study of T cells of mothers and their children.

Sequencing was done on a sample of blood. Receptors were obtained from a girl aged 2-10 years in good health. The CDR3 runs from the conserved cysteine through the conserved F or W.

CDR3 length: 17; V gene: TRBV20-1; J gene: TRBJ2-4; CDR3 protein: CSATTGGFGLAKNIQYF
CDR3 length: 16; V gene: TRBV7-2; J gene: TRBJ2-2; CDR3 protein: CASSLFTVAATGELFF
CDR3 length: 15; V gene: TRBV15; J gene: TRBJ1-2; CDR3 protein: CATTVVGGVPYGYTF
CDR3 length: 15; V gene: TRBV4-1; J gene: TRBJ1-6; CDR3 protein: CASSRTGPYNSPLHF
CDR3 length: 13; V gene: TRBV5-1; J gene: TRBJ1-1; CDR3 protein: CASSYGTGAEAFF
CDR3 length: 19; V gene: TRBV5-1; J gene: TRBJ2-6; CDR3 protein: CASSLGSEGAYSGANVLTF
CDR3 length: 17; V gene: TRBV11-2; J gene: TRBJ1-6; CDR3 protein: CASSLSGYGTGDSPLHF
CDR3 length: 14; V gene: TRBV29-1; J gene: TRBJ2-5; CDR3 protein: CSVPGQGYQETQYF
CDR3 length: 19; V gene: TRBV20-1; J gene: -; CDR3 protein: CSASVIDPRMVAVAYEQYF
CDR3 length: 13; V gene: TRBV9; J gene: -; CDR3 protein: CASSVGGRGEQYF
CDR3 length: 15; V gene: TRBV4-1; J gene: TRBJ2-5; CDR3 protein: CASSQGTGWGETQYF
CDR3 length: 16; V gene: TRBV4-2; J gene: TRBJ1-1; CDR3 protein: CASSQDWGNMNTEAFF
CDR3 length: 17; V gene: TRBV5-1; J gene: -; CDR3 protein: CASSSRVAGQGPYEQYF
CDR3 length: 17; V gene: TRBV5-1; J gene: TRBJ2-5; CDR3 protein: CASSFLLAGGPGETQYF
CDR3 length: 15; V gene: TRBV11-2; J gene: -; CDR3 protein: CASSLVVGPLYEQYF
CDR3 length: 16; V gene: TRBV7-2; J gene: TRBJ1-5; CDR3 protein: CASSQTGTGYGQPQHF
CDR3 length: 11; V gene: TRBV6-4; J gene: TRBJ2-7; CDR3 protein: CASSDSNEQYF
CDR3 length: 14; V gene: TRBV7-9; J gene: TRBJ1-1; CDR3 protein: CASSLGGEYTEAFF
CDR3 length: 16; V gene: TRBV20-1; J gene: TRBJ2-2; CDR3 protein: CSARRTSGGLTGELFF
CDR3 length: 16; V gene: TRBV3-1; J gene: -; CDR3 protein: CASSQDGRLVRETQYF
CDR3 length: 12; V gene: TRBV12-3/TRBV12-4; J gene: TRBJ1-2; CDR3 protein: CASSFAGHGYTF
CDR3 length: 13; V gene: TRBV29-1; J gene: TRBJ2-7; CDR3 protein: CSVVGREIGEQHF
CDR3 length: 14; V gene: TRBV4-1; J gene: TRBJ2-1; CDR3 protein: CASSQGGEDNEQFF
CDR3 length: 16; V gene: TRBV11-3; J gene: TRBJ2-4; CDR3 protein: CASSFSPGTGRNIQYF
CDR3 length: 18; V gene: TRBV5-5; J gene: -; CDR3 protein: CASSLRQVEGWWGNEQFF
CDR3 length: 14; V gene: TRBV10-1; J gene: TRBJ2-7; CDR3 protein: CASSGTGIPYEQYF
CDR3 length: 15; V gene: TRBV12-3/TRBV12-4; J gene: TRBJ2-1; CDR3 protein: CASSFLAGGDNEQFF
CDR3 length: 14; V gene: TRBV20-1; J gene: TRBJ1-2; CDR3 protein: CSASLRVSRDGYTF
CDR3 length: 14; V gene: TRBV5-1; J gene: TRBJ2-5; CDR3 protein: CACSSRQGQETQYF
CDR3 length: 13; V gene: TRBV12-3/TRBV12-4; J gene: TRBJ1-2; CDR3 protein: CASNWGGVSGHTF
CDR3 length: 11; V gene: TRBV29-1; J gene: TRBJ1-1; CDR3 protein: CKGILNTEAFF
CDR3 length: 16; V gene: TRBV7-9; J gene: -; CDR3 protein: CASSPKVSGRANEQFF
CDR3 length: 14; V gene: TRBV5-1; J gene: TRBJ2-3; CDR3 protein: CASRTSGNTDTQYF
CDR3 length: 14; V gene: TRBV11-1; J gene: -; CDR3 protein: CASSSASSLETQYF
CDR3 length: 15; V gene: TRBV9; J gene: TRBJ1-2; CDR3 protein: CASSVTGQGIYGYTF
CDR3 length: 15; V gene: TRBV20-1; J gene: TRBJ2-5; CDR3 protein: CSAVSPREGLETQYF
CDR3 length: 12; V gene: TRBV3-1; J gene: TRBJ2-2; CDR3 protein: CASSHSAGELFF